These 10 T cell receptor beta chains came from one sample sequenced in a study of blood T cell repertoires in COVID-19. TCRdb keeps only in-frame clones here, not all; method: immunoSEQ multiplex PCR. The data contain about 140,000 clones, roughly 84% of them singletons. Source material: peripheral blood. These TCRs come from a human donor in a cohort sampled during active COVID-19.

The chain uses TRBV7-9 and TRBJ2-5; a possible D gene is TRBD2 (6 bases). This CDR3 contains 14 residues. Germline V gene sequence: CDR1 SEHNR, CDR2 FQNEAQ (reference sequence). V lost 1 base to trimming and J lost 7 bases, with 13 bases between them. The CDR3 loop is CASSLEGLEVTQYF. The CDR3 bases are TGTGCCAGCAGCTTAGAGGGACTCGAAGTGACCCAGTACTTC.

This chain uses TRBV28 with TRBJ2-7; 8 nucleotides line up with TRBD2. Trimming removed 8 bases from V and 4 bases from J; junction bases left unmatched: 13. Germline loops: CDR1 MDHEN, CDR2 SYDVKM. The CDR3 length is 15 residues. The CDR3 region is CASGGAGAARYEQYF. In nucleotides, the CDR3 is TGTGCCAGCGGCGGAGCGGGGGCGGCTAGATACGAGCAGTACTTC.

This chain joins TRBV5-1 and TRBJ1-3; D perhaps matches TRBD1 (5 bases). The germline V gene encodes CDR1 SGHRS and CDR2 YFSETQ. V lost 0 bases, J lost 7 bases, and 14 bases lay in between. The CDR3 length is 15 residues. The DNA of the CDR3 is TGCGCCAGCAGCTTGGATGGGGCCTCGGTGAACACCATATATTTT. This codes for CASSLDGASVNTIYF.

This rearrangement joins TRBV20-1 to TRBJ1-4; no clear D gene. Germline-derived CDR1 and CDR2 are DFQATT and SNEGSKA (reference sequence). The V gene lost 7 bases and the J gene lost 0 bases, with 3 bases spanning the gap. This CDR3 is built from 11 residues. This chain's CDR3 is CSGATNEKLFF. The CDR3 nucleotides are TGCAGTGGCGCAACTAATGAAAAACTGTTTTTT.

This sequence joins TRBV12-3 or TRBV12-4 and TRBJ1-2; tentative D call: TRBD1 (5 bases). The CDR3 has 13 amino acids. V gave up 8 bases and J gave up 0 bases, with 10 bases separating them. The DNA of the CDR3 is TGTGCCAGCTCGTACAGGTCTAACTATGGCTACACCTTC. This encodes CASSYRSNYGYTF.

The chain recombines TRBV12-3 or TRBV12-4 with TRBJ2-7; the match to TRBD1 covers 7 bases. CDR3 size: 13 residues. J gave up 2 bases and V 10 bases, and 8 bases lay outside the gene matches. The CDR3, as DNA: TGTGCCACCTCCCAGGGACAGACCTACGAGCAGTACTTC. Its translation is CATSQGQTYEQYF.

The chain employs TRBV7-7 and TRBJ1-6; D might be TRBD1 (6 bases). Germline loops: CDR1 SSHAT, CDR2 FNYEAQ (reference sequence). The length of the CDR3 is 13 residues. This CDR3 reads CEENRVYNSPLHF. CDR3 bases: TGTGAAGAGAACAGGGTCTATAATTCACCCCTCCACTTT.

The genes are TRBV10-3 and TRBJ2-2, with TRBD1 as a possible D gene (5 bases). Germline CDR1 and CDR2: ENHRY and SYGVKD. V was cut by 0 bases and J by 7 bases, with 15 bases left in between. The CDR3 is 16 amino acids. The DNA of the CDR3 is TGTGCCATCAGTGAGTCGATCTCAGGGCTCAGCGGGGAGCTGTTTTTT. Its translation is CAISESISGLSGELFF.

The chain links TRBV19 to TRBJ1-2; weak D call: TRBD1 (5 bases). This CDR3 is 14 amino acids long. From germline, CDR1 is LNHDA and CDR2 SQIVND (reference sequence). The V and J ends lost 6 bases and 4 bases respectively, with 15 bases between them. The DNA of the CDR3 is TGTGCCAGTAGCGACCTACTCCAGGGCTATGGCTACACCTTC. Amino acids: CASSDLLQGYGYTF.

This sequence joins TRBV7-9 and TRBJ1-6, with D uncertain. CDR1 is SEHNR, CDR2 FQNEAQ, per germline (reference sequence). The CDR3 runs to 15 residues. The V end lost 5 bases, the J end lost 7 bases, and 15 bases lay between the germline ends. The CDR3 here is CASSAAWSGNSPLHF. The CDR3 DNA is TGTGCCAGCAGCGCCGCCTGGTCGGGGAATTCACCCCTCCACTTT.